Listed below are T cell receptor beta chains from one sample, sequenced in a study of blood T cell repertoires in COVID-19. The protocol was immunoSEQ multiplex PCR, while the TCRdb copy is restricted to in-frame clones and leaves out a portion. The sample lists about 150,000 clones; 70% to 90% were seen once. Source material: peripheral blood. The origin of the receptors is a man aged 60 to 75 with COVID-19, enrolled during active disease. Each CDR3 is given with its conserved first and last residue. The D gene is left open where the match is weak. Clone size is given for some rows only: seen once, a few or many times, or a class if the clone is expanded.

j_call,d_call,cdr3_length,v_call,clone_size,cdr3_aa,cdr3_nt
TRBJ1-5,.,17,TRBV28,.,CASSKAQRGTSNQPQHF,TGTGCCAGCAGTAAGGCGCAGCGGGGCACTAGCAATCAGCCCCAGCATTTT
TRBJ2-2,TRBD2,17,TRBV18,.,CASSPPLAGVNTGELFF,TGTGCCAGCTCACCACCCTTAGCGGGGGTAAACACCGGGGAGCTGTTTTTT
TRBJ2-6,.,13,TRBV14,.,CASSRPGANVLTF,TGTGCCAGCAGCCGGCCTGGGGCCAACGTCCTGACTTTC
TRBJ2-1,TRBD2,15,TRBV28,.,CASISSGLGFNEQFF,TGTGCCAGCATTTCCTCGGGACTAGGCTTCAATGAGCAGTTCTTC
TRBJ2-7,TRBD1,14,TRBV19,.,CASSRSGGVYEQYF,TGTGCCAGTAGTAGGTCAGGGGGCGTCTACGAGCAGTACTTC
TRBJ2-6,TRBD1,18,TRBV5-1,.,CASSRGTGDNSGANVLTF,TGCGCCAGCAGCAGGGGAACAGGGGACAACTCTGGGGCCAACGTCCTGACTTTC
TRBJ2-2,TRBD1,15,TRBV6-5,.,CASSYGQGHTGELFF,TGTGCCAGCAGTTATGGACAGGGACACACCGGGGAGCTGTTTTTT
TRBJ1-1,TRBD1,16,TRBV7-2,.,CASSLEPGTGYTEAFF,TGTGCCAGCAGCTTAGAACCGGGGACAGGGTACACTGAAGCTTTCTTT
TRBJ2-5,TRBD2,17,TRBV10-1,.,CASRRGTSGGHGETQYF,TGCGCCAGCAGGAGGGGAACTAGCGGGGGCCATGGGGAGACCCAGTACTTC
TRBJ1-5,.,14,TRBV7-2,once,CASSEGSLSRPQHF,TGTGCCAGCAGCGAGGGAAGCCTGAGTCGGCCCCAGCATTTT
TRBJ1-3,.,11,TRBV4-1,.,CASSQGSTIYF,TGCGCCAGCAGCCAGGGGAGCACCATATATTTT
TRBJ1-4,TRBD1,15,TRBV4-3,.,CASSRGQGRGEKLFF,TGCGCCAGCAGCCGAGGACAGGGGAGAGGGGAAAAACTGTTTTTT
TRBJ1-5,TRBD1,15,TRBV6-6,.,CASKTRTGSNQPQHF,TGTGCCAGCAAAACAAGGACAGGCAGCAATCAGCCCCAGCATTTT
TRBJ1-6,.,15,TRBV7-2,.,CASSLEREYNSPLHF,TGTGCCAGCAGCTTAGAAAGGGAGTATAATTCACCCCTCCACTTT
TRBJ1-6,TRBD1,15,TRBV3-1/TRBV3-2,once,CASSEGQGGNSPLHF,TGTGCCAGCAGCGAAGGACAGGGGGGTAATTCACCCCTCCACTTT
TRBJ1-6,TRBD1,16,TRBV19,many,CASSTTGGRNNSPLHF,TGTGCCAGTAGTACGACAGGGGGCAGAAATAATTCACCCCTCCACTTT
TRBJ2-5,TRBD1,15,TRBV9,.,CASSVWGTGVGTQYF,TGTGCCAGCAGCGTATGGGGGACAGGGGTCGGGACCCAGTACTTC
TRBJ1-5,.,15,TRBV28,.,CASSPAGARNQPQHF,TGTGCCAGCAGCCCCGCGGGGGCAAGGAATCAGCCCCAGCATTTT
TRBJ1-1,TRBD1,15,TRBV5-1,.,CASSLGQGGNTEAFF,TGCGCCAGCAGCTTAGGACAGGGCGGGAACACTGAAGCTTTCTTT
TRBJ2-1,TRBD2,16,TRBV7-3,.,CASSPGAGGRYNEQFF,TGTGCCAGCAGCCCGGGGGCGGGAGGCCGATACAATGAGCAGTTCTTC
TRBJ1-2,TRBD1,17,TRBV19,.,CASRHRDRVVGNYGYTF,TGTGCCAGTAGACACCGGGACAGGGTGGTCGGGAACTATGGCTACACCTTC
TRBJ1-2,TRBD1,14,TRBV19,.,CASSPDRINYGYTF,TGTGCCAGTAGCCCGGACAGGATTAACTATGGCTACACCTTC
TRBJ2-7,TRBD1,13,TRBV19,.,CASSTGASPEQYF,TGTGCCAGCTCGACAGGGGCGTCCCCCGAGCAGTACTTC
TRBJ1-2,TRBD1,19,TRBV5-1,.,CASSSGQGAINALFYGYTF,TGCGCCAGCAGCTCGGGACAGGGGGCGATAAACGCCTTGTTCTATGGCTACACCTTC
TRBJ2-7,.,15,TRBV5-1,.,CASSSGLGQLGEQYF,TGCGCCAGCAGCTCGGGTCTTGGACAGCTTGGAGAGCAGTACTTC
TRBJ1-6,TRBD1,15,TRBV5-1,once,CASSSTGSENSPLHF,TGCGCCAGCAGTTCGACAGGGAGTGAAAATTCACCCCTCCACTTT
TRBJ1-2,.,12,TRBV6-6,.,CASSSGDYGYTF,TGTGCCAGCAGCTCAGGGGACTATGGCTACACCTTC
TRBJ1-1,.,14,TRBV28,few,CASSYPERTLEAFF,TGTGCCAGCAGTTACCCGGAGAGGACACTTGAAGCTTTCTTT